The present T cell receptor (beta chain) was sequenced within a study of cytotoxic CD8 clonotypes in ibrutinib-treated CLL. As for this clone: Its cognate antigen is unknown.

The planned depth of sequencing spanned 1 in 200,000 to 1 in 1 million T cells. Generated by immunoSEQ multiplex PCR, the TCRdb table keeps only in-frame clones and is missing some. The sample has 58,000 or so clones, approximately 54% seen once. V was shortened by 1 base and J by 3 bases, with 16 bases between the two germline ends. CDR1 is KGHSH, CDR2 LQKENI, per germline. This CDR3 has 18 amino acids. Findings and caveats of the study: At ibrutinib response, clonality increased, and at progression it declined back toward baseline. With treatment, public clonotypes, which were uncommon, either contracted or remained stable.

The source material was PBMCs, sampled after 12 months of ibrutinib treatment. The chain uses TRBV18 and TRBJ2-6, with no clear D. The TCR was taken from a human donor with chronic lymphocytic leukemia. CDR3 residues: CASSPRGPELVGANVLTF. In DNA form, the CDR3 reads TGTGCCAGCTCACCACGAGGACCAGAGCTGGTTGGGGCCAACGTCCTGACTTTC.